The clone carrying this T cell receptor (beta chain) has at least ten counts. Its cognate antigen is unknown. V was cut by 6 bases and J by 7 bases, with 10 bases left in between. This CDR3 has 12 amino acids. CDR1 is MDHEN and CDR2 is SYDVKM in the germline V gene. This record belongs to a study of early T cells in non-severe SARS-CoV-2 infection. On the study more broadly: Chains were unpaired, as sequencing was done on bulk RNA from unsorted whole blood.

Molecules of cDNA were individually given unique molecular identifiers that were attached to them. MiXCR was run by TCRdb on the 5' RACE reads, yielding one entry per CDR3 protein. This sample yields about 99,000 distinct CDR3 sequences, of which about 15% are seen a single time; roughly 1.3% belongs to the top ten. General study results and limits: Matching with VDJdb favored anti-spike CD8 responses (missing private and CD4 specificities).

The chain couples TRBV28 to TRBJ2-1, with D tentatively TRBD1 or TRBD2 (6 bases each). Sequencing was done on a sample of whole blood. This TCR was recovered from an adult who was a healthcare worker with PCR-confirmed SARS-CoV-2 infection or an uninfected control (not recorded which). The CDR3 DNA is TGTGCCAGCAGCTTAGGGGGGAATGAGCAGTTCTTC. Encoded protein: CASSLGGNEQFF.